Below, 28 T cell receptor beta chains from the same sample are listed, as sequenced in a study of vaccination effects on CD4 cells after COVID-19. The repertoire was sequenced with immunoSEQ multiplex PCR; TCRdb's copy has only in-frame clones and lacks some. The profile shows around 19,000 clones, approximately 79% of them singletons. After expansion with viral peptide pools in the ViraFEST assay, antigen-specific CD4+ T cells were sequenced. CD4+ T cells were isolated after around 10 days of culture. None of the vaccinated had previously contracted SARS-CoV-2, and their nucleocapsid antibodies tested negative. Their antigens are not known. Specimen: CD4+ T cells from PBMCs cultured with HCoV-NL63 spike peptides, collected before COVID-19 vaccination. The receptors here all came from a human donor who received a COVID-19 vaccine.

The rearrangement links TRBV10-2 to TRBJ2-2; perhaps D is TRBD1 or TRBD2 (6 bases each). Trimming took 3 bases from V and 7 from J, leaving 15 bases between them. Germline V gene sequence: CDR1 WSHSY, CDR2 SAAADI. The CDR3 loop spans 15 amino acids. The CDR3 loop is CASSDPPKGGGELFF. In DNA form, the CDR3 reads TGCGCCAGCAGTGACCCGCCGAAGGGGGGCGGGGAGCTGTTTTTT.

The chain joins TRBV5-1 to TRBJ2-5; D gene unclear. Trimming took off 2 bases at V and 3 bases at J, with 8 bases between the two ends. The CDR3 has 13 amino acids. Germline loops: CDR1 SGHRS, CDR2 YFSETQ. CDR3 protein: CASSFDRKETQYF. The CDR3 nucleotides are TGCGCCAGCAGCTTTGACCGGAAAGAGACCCAGTACTTC. Full variable domain (remainder filled in from reference TRBV5-1 and TRBJ2-5): KAGVTQTPRYLIKTRGQQVTLSCSPISGHRSVSWYQQTPGQGLQFLFEYFSETQRNKGNFPGRFSGRQFSNSRSEMNVSTLELGDSALYLCASSFDRKETQYFGPGTRLLVL.

The chain employs TRBV5-5 and TRBJ2-1; D is uncertain. There are 13 residues in the CDR3. Trimming stripped 3 bases from V and 9 bases from J, with 13 bases between. Germline-derived CDR1 and CDR2 are SGHKS and YYEKEE (reference sequence). The CDR3 is CASSWAGPGEQFF. Here the CDR3 DNA reads TGTGCCAGCAGCTGGGCTGGGCCAGGTGAGCAGTTCTTC. The full variable domain, in which reference TRBV5-5 and TRBJ2-1 provide the parts outside the CDR3, is DAGVTQSPTHLIKTRGQQVTLRCSPISGHKSVSWYQQVLGQGPQFIFQYYEKEERGRGNFPDRFSARQFPNYSSELNVNALLLGDSALYLCASSWAGPGEQFFGPGTRLTVL.

V is TRBV15 and J is TRBJ1-2; D gene ambiguous. This CDR3 is built from 14 residues. V was pared by 0 bases and J by 6 bases, with 11 bases between. Germline V gives CDR1 LNHNV, CDR2 YYDKDF (reference sequence). In nucleotides, the CDR3 is TGTGCCACCAGCAGAGATCTGGGATCCCATGGCTACACCTTC. This encodes CATSRDLGSHGYTF.

This chain connects TRBV5-1 to TRBJ2-1; 7 bases align to TRBD2. The CDR3 sequence is 15 residues long. V shed 7 bases and J 4 bases; nucleotides not matched to a gene: 11. The germline gives CDR1 SGHRS, CDR2 YFSETQ. CDR3 residues: CASGRDQGSYNEQFF. The CDR3 DNA follows: TGCGCCAGCGGGAGGGATCAGGGTTCGTACAATGAGCAGTTCTTC.

This chain joins TRBV29-1 and TRBJ1-3, with TRBD1 matching 8 bases. The germline V gene encodes CDR1 SQVTM and CDR2 ANQGSEA. The CDR3 runs to 13 residues. Trimming took 5 bases from V and 4 from J; bases not matched to a gene: 4. The CDR3 DNA reads as TGCAGCGTTTCAGGGGGCGAAGGAAACACCATATATTTT. It is translated as CSVSGGEGNTIYF.

The CDR3 reads CASSRSGTGGAYNEQFF. CDR3 coding DNA: TGTGCCAGTAGTAGGTCCGGGACAGGGGGCGCCTACAATGAGCAGTTCTTC. The chain carries TRBV19 and TRBJ2-1; TRBD1 matches 12 bases. The germline gives CDR1 LNHDA, CDR2 SQIVND (reference sequence). This CDR3 comprises 17 residues. V was clipped by 4 bases and J by 2 bases; unmatched bases: 6.

The chain uses TRBV6-5 and TRBJ1-6; the D is unclear. The CDR3 length is 13 residues. Trimming removed 0 bases from V and 12 bases from J, with 9 bases in between. Germline V gene lookup returns CDR1 MNHEY and CDR2 SVGAGI. Written as DNA, the CDR3 is TGTGCCAGCAGTTACTCGCGGCGAATACCCCTCCACTTT. Encoded protein: CASSYSRRIPLHF.

This clone has more than one count but fewer than ten. V gene TRBV5-4 combines with J gene TRBJ1-3; no clear D. The CDR3 covers 15 residues. The V gene's germline CDR1 is SGHNT and CDR2 YYREEE (reference sequence). V was shortened by 4 bases and J by 0 bases, with 11 bases between the two germline ends. CDR3 sequence reads: CASSPWASSGNTIYF. Here the CDR3 DNA reads TGTGCCAGCAGCCCTTGGGCAAGCTCTGGAAACACCATATATTTT.

The rearrangement uses TRBV2 and TRBJ2-3, with TRBD1 matching over 8 bases. The CDR3 extends over 14 amino acids. The J segment lost 1 base and the V segment lost 6 bases, leaving 3 bases of the junction unmatched. Germline assignment: CDR1 SNHLY and CDR2 FYNNEI. In nucleotides, the CDR3 is TGTGCCAGCAGCCGGGGACAGGGCACAGATACGCAGTATTTT. This encodes CASSRGQGTDTQYF. Full variable domain (missing parts from reference TRBV2 and TRBJ2-3): EPEVTQTPSHQVTQMGQEVILRCVPISNHLYFYWYRQILGQKVEFLVSFYNNEISEKSEIFDDQFSVERPDGSNFTLKIRSTKLEDSAMYFCASSRGQGTDTQYFGPGTRLTVL.

V is TRBV4-1 and J is TRBJ1-3; no clear D gene. Germline loops: CDR1 MGHRA, CDR2 YSYEKL. The CDR3 totals 15 residues. V gave up 4 bases and J gave up 4 bases, with 14 bases separating them. DNA for the CDR3: TGCGCCAGCAGCCTACGGTCGGGTCTCGGAAACACCATATATTTT. It encodes CASSLRSGLGNTIYF.

The chain recombines TRBV6-5 with TRBJ2-1, with 8 bases fitting TRBD2. The CDR3 totals 15 residues. V lost 0 bases and J lost 2; bases outside the gene matches: 0. Germline V gene data show CDR1 as MNHEY and CDR2 as SVGAGI. This CDR3 reads CASSYSSGTYNEQFF. CDR3 bases: TGTGCCAGCAGTTACTCTAGCGGGACCTACAATGAGCAGTTCTTC.

The chain links TRBV7-9 to TRBJ2-5; unclear D gene. V was trimmed by 2 bases and J by 5 bases, leaving 3 bases between them. The CDR3 runs to 11 residues. CDR1 and CDR2 from the germline V gene are SEHNR and FQNEAQ (reference sequence). CDR3 loop: CASSLQETQYF. The DNA of the CDR3 is TGTGCCAGCAGCTTACAGGAGACCCAGTACTTC.

In this sample, this clone turned up a few times. The gene calls are TRBV5-1 and TRBJ1-5; possible D gene TRBD1, 5 bases. The CDR3 is 15 residues long. Germline-derived CDR1 and CDR2 are SGHRS and YFSETQ. V shed 1 base and J shed 5 bases, with 13 bases lying between them. CDR3 sequence reads: CASSLTGLSDQPQHF. The CDR3 DNA follows: TGCGCCAGCAGCTTGACAGGTCTATCCGATCAGCCCCAGCATTTT.

The chain combines TRBV6-5 with TRBJ1-2; 7 bases align to TRBD1. With V trimmed by 5 bases and J by 0 bases, 3 bases remained unmatched. Germline CDR1 reads MNHEY; CDR2 reads SVGAGI. There are 14 residues in the CDR3. CDR3 protein: CASSPGTANYGYTF. Here the CDR3 DNA reads TGTGCCAGCAGTCCGGGGACAGCTAACTATGGCTACACCTTC.

J is TRBJ2-7 and V is TRBV6-5, with D perhaps given as TRBD1 or TRBD2 (5 bases each). V lost 0 bases and J lost 6, with 18 bases in between. Germline loops: CDR1 MNHEY, CDR2 SVGAGI. The CDR3 is 16 amino acids. CDR3 bases: TGTGCCAGCAGTTACTCCCGACCCCGTTCTGGGGGCGAGCAGTACTTC. It yields the protein CASSYSRPRSGGEQYF.

V gene TRBV3-1 (or the pseudogene TRBV3-2) combines with J gene TRBJ1-1; TRBD1 matches at 8 bases. V shed 2 bases and J 4 bases; nucleotides not matched to a gene: 6. Germline V CDR1 and CDR2: LGHDT, YNNKEL (reference sequence). The CDR3 has 15 residues. The CDR3 DNA reads TGTGCCAGCAGCCAATCTACAGGGGGAGGCACTGAAGCTTTCTTT. It is translated as CASSQSTGGGTEAFF.

The V and J genes are TRBV30 and TRBJ1-2; perhaps TRBD1 as D (5 bases). This CDR3 contains 13 residues. V lost 2 bases, J lost 0 bases, and 7 bases lay in between. Per germline, CDR1 GTSNPN and CDR2 SVGIG (reference sequence). CDR3 residues: CAWSLGANYGYTF. As DNA, the CDR3 is TGTGCCTGGAGTTTAGGGGCTAACTATGGCTACACCTTC.

This clone was counted between two and nine times. This chain joins TRBV3-1 (or the pseudogene TRBV3-2) and TRBJ1-2; D uncertain. Trimming pared 4 bases from V and 2 bases from J, leaving 14 bases between. CDR1 is LGHDT and CDR2 is YNNKEL in the germline V gene (reference sequence). The CDR3 runs 15 residues. In DNA, the CDR3 is TGTGCCAGCAGCCCCCCATTAGGACGGAACTATGGCTACACCTTC. Translating it yields CASSPPLGRNYGYTF.

This clone is a singleton in its sample. This rearrangement joins TRBV6-5 to TRBJ1-2, with TRBD1 matching over 10 bases. CDR3 length: 13 residues. Germline V gene lookup returns CDR1 MNHEY and CDR2 SVGAGI. The V and J ends lost 6 bases and 4 bases, in that order; junction bases with no gene match: 2. The CDR3 region has the DNA TGTGCCAGCAGACGGACAGGGGGCTATGGCTACACCTTC. This codes for CASRRTGGYGYTF.

The rearrangement uses TRBV29-1 and TRBJ2-1; the match to TRBD1 covers 7 bases. The CDR3 sequence is 14 residues long. Germline V gene sequence: CDR1 SQVTM, CDR2 ANQGSEA. J gave up 6 bases and V 3 bases, and 8 bases lay outside the gene matches. The DNA of the CDR3 is TGCAGCGTTGACGGGACAGATCTGGCCAATGAGCAGTTCTTC. It encodes CSVDGTDLANEQFF.

The rearrangement links TRBV9 to TRBJ1-2, with TRBD1 matching over 11 bases. In germline, CDR1 is SGDLS, CDR2 YYNGEE. V shed 0 bases and J 6 bases; nucleotides not matched to a gene: 7. This CDR3 has 16 amino acids. The DNA of the CDR3 is TGTGCCAGCAGCGTAGCCGGGACAGGGGGTATAGATGGCTACACCTTC. Its translation: CASSVAGTGGIDGYTF.

This chain connects TRBV5-1 to TRBJ1-1; possible D gene TRBD1, 6 bases. This CDR3 contains 14 residues. V lost 2 bases, J lost 7 bases, and 15 bases lay in between. Germline CDR1 and CDR2: SGHRS and YFSETQ. CDR3: CASSLRGIGNEAFF. In DNA, the CDR3 is TGCGCCAGCAGCTTAAGGGGGATTGGGAATGAAGCTTTCTTT. The full variable domain, its missing parts supplied by reference TRBV5-1 and TRBJ1-1, is KAGVTQTPRYLIKTRGQQVTLSCSPISGHRSVSWYQQTPGQGLQFLFEYFSETQRNKGNFPGRFSGRQFSNSRSEMNVSTLELGDSALYLCASSLRGIGNEAFFGQGTRLTVV.

V is TRBV13 and J is TRBJ1-2; 10 bases align to TRBD1. Germline V gives CDR1 PRHDT, CDR2 FYEKMQ (reference sequence). Germline trimming cut 5 bases from V and 3 bases from J; bases unmatched to any gene: 3. The CDR3 runs to 14 residues. CDR3 coding DNA: TGTGCCAGCAGCCACGGGACAGGGGACTATGGCTACACCTTC. This sequence encodes CASSHGTGDYGYTF.

The CDR3 region is CASSKAVEGISYEQYF. The CDR3 DNA is TGTGCCAGCAGCAAAGCCGTCGAGGGGATCTCCTACGAGCAGTACTTC. The chain joins TRBV21-1 to TRBJ2-7. TRBV21-1 is a known pseudogene. The CDR3 extends over 16 amino acids.

The V gene is TRBV7-8, the J gene TRBJ1-4, with a possible D match to TRBD1 (6 bases). V lost 1 base, J lost 7 bases, and 16 bases lay in between. The V gene's germline CDR1 is SGHVS and CDR2 FQNEAQ. The CDR3 spans 16 residues. CDR3: CASSLDGGLGSEKLFF. The CDR3 DNA is TGTGCCAGCAGCTTAGATGGGGGGCTGGGGAGTGAAAAACTGTTTTTT.

This clone was found once. This chain uses TRBV5-1 with TRBJ2-4; D is unclear. V was pared by 0 bases and J by 8 bases, with 6 bases between. The CDR3 extends over 12 amino acids. Germline loops: CDR1 SGHRS, CDR2 YFSETQ. CDR3 nucleotide sequence: TGCGCCAGCAGCTTGGAGAGAGACATTCAGTACTTC. This translates into CASSLERDIQYF.

This clone was seen a handful of times. This chain joins TRBV19 and TRBJ2-4; D might be TRBD2 (5 bases). This CDR3 spans 11 amino acids. Germline loops: CDR1 LNHDA, CDR2 SQIVND (reference sequence). This CDR3 is CATGVGNIQYF. The DNA for the CDR3 is TGTGCGACCGGGGTTGGAAACATTCAGTACTTC.